Below, one T cell receptor beta chain is given with its context. The entry originates in a study of blood T cell repertoires in COVID-19. Background on the study: Nucleic acid was either cDNA or gDNA, and it came from T cells, B-cell-depleted T cells, or PBMCs.

Produced via immunoSEQ multiplex PCR; TCRdb's table is partial and in-frame only. The sample includes approximately 170,000 clones, around 80% of them seen just once. In assigning cohorts, the study relied on participant-reported clinical history. The V and J ends lost 4 bases and 0 bases respectively, with 12 bases between them. Per the germline V gene, CDR1 is SEHNR and CDR2 is FQNEAQ (reference sequence). This CDR3 comprises 15 residues. What was sequenced was PBMCs or T cells enriched from blood (not recorded which). The TCR was taken from a man in his forties or fifties who had recovered from COVID-19. This chain uses TRBV7-9 with TRBJ1-1, with TRBD1 as a possible D gene (5 bases). For the CDR3, the DNA is TGTGCCAGCAGCTGGGGCAGATCACTGAACACTGAAGCTTTCTTT. It yields the protein CASSWGRSLNTEAFF.